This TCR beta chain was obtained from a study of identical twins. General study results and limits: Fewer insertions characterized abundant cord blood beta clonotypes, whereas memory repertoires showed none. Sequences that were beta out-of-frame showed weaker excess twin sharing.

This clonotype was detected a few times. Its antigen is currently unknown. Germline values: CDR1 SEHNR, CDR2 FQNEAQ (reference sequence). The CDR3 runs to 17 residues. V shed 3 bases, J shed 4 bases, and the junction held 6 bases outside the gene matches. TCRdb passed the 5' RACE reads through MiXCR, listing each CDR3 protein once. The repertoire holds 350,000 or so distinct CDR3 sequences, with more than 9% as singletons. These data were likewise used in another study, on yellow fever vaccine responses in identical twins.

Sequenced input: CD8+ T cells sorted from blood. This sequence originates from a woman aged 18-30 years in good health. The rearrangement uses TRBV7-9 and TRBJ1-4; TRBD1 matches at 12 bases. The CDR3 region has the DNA TGTGCCAGCAGCTTTTCGGGACAGGGGGCCAATAATGAAAAACTGTTTTTT. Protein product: CASSFSGQGANNEKLFF.